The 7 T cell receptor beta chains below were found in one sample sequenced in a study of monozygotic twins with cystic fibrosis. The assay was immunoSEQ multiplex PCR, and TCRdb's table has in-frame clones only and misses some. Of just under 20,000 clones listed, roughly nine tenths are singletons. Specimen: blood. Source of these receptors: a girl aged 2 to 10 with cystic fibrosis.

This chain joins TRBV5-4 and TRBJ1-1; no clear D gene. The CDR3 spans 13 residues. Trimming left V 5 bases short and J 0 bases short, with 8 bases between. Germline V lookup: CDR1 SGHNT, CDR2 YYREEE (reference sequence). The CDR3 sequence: CASSGRLNTEAFF. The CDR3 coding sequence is TGTGCCAGCAGTGGACGGCTGAACACTGAAGCTTTCTTT.

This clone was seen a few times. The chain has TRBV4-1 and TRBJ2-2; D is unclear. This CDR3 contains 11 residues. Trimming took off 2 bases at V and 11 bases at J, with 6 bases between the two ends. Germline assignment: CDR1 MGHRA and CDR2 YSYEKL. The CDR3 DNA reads TGCGCCAGCAGCCAATCCCTCGAGCTGTTTTTT. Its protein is CASSQSLELFF.

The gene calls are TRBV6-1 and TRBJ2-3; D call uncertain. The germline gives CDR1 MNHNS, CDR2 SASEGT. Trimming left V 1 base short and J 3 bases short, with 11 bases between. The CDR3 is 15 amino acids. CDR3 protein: CASSEGVRVTDTQYF. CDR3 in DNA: TGTGCCAGCAGTGAAGGAGTCCGCGTTACAGATACGCAGTATTTT.

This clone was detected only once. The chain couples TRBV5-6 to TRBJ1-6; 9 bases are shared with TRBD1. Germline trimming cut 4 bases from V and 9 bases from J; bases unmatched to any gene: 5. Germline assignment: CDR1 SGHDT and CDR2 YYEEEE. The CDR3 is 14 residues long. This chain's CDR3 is CASSRTGESSPLHF. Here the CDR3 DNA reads TGTGCCAGCAGCCGGACAGGGGAATCTTCACCCCTCCACTTT.

DNA for the CDR3: TGCGCCAGCAGCCAAGATTGGGGAGTGGCGGGATCAAACAATGAGCAGTTCTTC. It yields the protein CASSQDWGVAGSNNEQFF. The chain joins TRBV4-1 to TRBJ2-1; D possibly corresponds to TRBD2 (6 bases). The CDR3 has 18 amino acids. V lost 0 bases to trimming and J lost 5 bases, with 20 bases between them. Germline loops: CDR1 MGHRA, CDR2 YSYEKL.

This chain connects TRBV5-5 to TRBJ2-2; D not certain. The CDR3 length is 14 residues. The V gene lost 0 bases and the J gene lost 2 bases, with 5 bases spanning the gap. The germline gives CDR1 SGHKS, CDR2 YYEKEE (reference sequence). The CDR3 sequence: CASSLVPNTGELFF. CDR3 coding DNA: TGTGCCAGCAGCTTGGTTCCCAACACCGGGGAGCTGTTTTTT.

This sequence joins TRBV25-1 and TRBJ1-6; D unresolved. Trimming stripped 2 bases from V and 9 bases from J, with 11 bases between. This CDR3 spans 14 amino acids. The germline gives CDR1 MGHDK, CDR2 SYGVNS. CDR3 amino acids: CASSEPSFVSPLHF. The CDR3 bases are TGTGCCAGCAGTGAACCTTCATTCGTTTCACCCCTCCACTTT.